The source of this T cell receptor (beta chain) is a study of shared clonotypes between healthy human individuals. Study at large: Donors, aged 18 to 49, were a couple of women and three men.

The ends were cut back, 2 bases at V and 2 bases at J, with 11 bases in the middle. CDR1 and CDR2 from the germline V gene are LNHDA and SQIVND (reference sequence). The CDR3 has 15 amino acids. Genomic DNA from unsorted samples was obtained from about 88 million PBMCs (per sample). In replicate PCRs of unsorted PBMC, around 300 ng DNA, roughly 31,000 T cell genomes, was used. Method: immunoSEQ multiplex PCR; TCRdb's copy keeps in-frame clones and lacks some. The data show about 490,000 clones, 60% to 85% seen once. V gene TRBV19 combines with J gene TRBJ2-3; D possibly matches TRBD1 or TRBD2 (5 bases each). Specimen: PBMCs. The TCR was taken from a woman aged 40 to 55 in good health. Some clones in this sample may be carry-over from other donors' samples. The CDR3 protein is CASSIRGPITDTQYF. The CDR3 nucleotides read TGTGCCAGTAGTATACGGGGACCCATCACAGATACGCAGTATTTT.